This T cell receptor (beta chain) was retrieved from a study of PD-L1 blockade in urothelial cancer. Study-level background: About 90% of the 29 patients were males with bladder-origin urothelial cancer. Blood underwent analysis 3 weeks (second dose) and 6 weeks after treatment began. Median T cell yield from blood was roughly 140,000.

CDR1 ENHRY and CDR2 SYGVKD come from the germline V gene. The ends were cut back, 3 bases at V and 0 bases at J, with 12 bases in the middle. The CDR3 is 16 amino acids. This clone was counted once. Sample time point: pretreatment peripheral blood. A total of 1 to 8 samples per patient were collected pretreatment and on-treatment. Sequenced by immunoSEQ multiplex PCR; TCRdb stores in-frame clones only, minus some. The data hold 30,000 to 40,000 clones, with approximately 80% observed a single time. The rearrangement uses TRBV10-3 and TRBJ1-3, with D unresolved. This TCR derives from a man aged 55-75 years with urothelial cancer. Sample: PBMCs, taken around atezolizumab (anti-PD-L1) treatment. The CDR3 sequence: CAISDPRGSSGNTIYF. The CDR3 nucleotides read TGTGCCATCAGTGACCCTCGGGGAAGCTCTGGAAACACCATATATTTT.